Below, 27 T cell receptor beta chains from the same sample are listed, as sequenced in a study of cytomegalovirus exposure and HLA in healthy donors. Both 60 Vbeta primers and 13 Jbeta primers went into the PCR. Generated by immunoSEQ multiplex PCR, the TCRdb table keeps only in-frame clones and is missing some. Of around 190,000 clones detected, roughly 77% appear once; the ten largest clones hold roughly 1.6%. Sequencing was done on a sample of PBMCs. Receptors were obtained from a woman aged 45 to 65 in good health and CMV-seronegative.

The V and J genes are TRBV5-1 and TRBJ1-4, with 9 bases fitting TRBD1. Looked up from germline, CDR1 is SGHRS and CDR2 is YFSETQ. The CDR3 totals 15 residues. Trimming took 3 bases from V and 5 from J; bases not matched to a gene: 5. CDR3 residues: CASSSYGTGNEKLFF. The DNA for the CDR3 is TGCGCCAGCAGCTCGTACGGGACAGGGAATGAAAAACTGTTTTTT.

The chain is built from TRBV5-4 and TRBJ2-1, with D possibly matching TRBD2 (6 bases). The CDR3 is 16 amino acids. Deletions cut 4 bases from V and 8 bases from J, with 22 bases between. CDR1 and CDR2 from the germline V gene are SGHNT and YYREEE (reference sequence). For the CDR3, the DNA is TGTGCCAGCAGCCGGGTGACGGGGCGGGGTTTCGATGAGCAGTTCTTC. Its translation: CASSRVTGRGFDEQFF.

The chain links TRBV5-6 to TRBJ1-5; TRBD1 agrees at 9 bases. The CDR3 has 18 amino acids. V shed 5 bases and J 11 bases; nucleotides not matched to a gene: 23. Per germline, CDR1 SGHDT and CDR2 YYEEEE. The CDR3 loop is CASSRKIPGQGIQSAQHF. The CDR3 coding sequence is TGTGCCAGCAGTCGAAAAATACCGGGACAGGGAATTCAATCAGCCCAGCATTTT.

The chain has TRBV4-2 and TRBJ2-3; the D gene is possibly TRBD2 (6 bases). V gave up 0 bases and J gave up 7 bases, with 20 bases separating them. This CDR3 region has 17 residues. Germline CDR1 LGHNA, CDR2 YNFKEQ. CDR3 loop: CASSQDGSSLEGNTQYF. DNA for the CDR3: TGTGCCAGCAGCCAAGATGGGTCCTCCCTGGAGGGGAATACGCAGTATTTT.

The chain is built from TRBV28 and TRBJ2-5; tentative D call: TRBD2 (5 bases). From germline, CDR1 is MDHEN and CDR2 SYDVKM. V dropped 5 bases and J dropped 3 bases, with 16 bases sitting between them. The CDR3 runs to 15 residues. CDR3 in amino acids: CASSPERRLKETQYF. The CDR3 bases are TGTGCCAGCAGTCCCGAAAGGCGACTAAAAGAGACCCAGTACTTC.

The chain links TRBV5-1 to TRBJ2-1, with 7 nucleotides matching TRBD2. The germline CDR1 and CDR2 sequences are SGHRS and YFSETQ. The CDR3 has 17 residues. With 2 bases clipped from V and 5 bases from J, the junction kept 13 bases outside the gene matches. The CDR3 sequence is CASSFRGSSGGHNEQFF. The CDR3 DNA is TGCGCCAGCAGCTTCCGGGGATCTAGCGGAGGGCACAATGAGCAGTTCTTC.

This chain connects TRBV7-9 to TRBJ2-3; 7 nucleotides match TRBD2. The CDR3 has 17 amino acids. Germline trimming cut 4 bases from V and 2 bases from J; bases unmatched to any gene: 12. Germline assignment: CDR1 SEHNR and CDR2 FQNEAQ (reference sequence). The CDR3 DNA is TGTGCCAGCAGCTCCCCAAGAAGTGGGGGGGACACAGATACGCAGTATTTT. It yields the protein CASSSPRSGGDTDTQYF. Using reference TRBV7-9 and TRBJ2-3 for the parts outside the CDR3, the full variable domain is DTGVSQNPRHKITKRGQNVTFRCDPISEHNRLYWYRQTLGQGPEFLTYFQNEAQLEKSRLLSDRFSAERPKGSFSTLEIQRTEQGDSAMYLCASSSPRSGGDTDTQYFGPGTRLTVL.

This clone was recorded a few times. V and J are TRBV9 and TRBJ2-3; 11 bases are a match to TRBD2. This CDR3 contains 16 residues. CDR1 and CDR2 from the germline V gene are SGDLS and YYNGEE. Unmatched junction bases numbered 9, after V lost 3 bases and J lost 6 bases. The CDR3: CASSAGLAGGHDTQYF. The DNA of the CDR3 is TGTGCCAGCAGCGCAGGTTTAGCGGGGGGGCACGATACGCAGTATTTT.

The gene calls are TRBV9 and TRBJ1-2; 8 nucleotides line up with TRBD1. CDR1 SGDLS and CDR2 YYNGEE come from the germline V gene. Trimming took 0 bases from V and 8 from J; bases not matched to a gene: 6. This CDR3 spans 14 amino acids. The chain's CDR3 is CASSVVSTGDGYTF. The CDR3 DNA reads TGTGCCAGCAGCGTAGTCTCGACAGGGGACGGCTACACCTTC. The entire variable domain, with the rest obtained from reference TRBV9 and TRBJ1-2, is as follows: DSGVTQTPKHLITATGQRVTLRCSPRSGDLSVYWYQQSLDQGLQFLIQYYNGEERAKGNILERFSAQQFPDLHSELNLSSLELGDSALYFCASSVVSTGDGYTFGSGTRLTVV.

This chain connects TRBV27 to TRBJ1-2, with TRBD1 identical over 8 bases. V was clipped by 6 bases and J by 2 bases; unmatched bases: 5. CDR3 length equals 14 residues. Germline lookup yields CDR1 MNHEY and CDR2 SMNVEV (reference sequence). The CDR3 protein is CASSRTGGNYGYTF. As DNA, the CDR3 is TGTGCCAGCAGCAGAACAGGGGGGAACTATGGCTACACCTTC.

In DNA form, the CDR3 reads TGCGCCAGCAGCTTACAGGGGCGCAATAATGAGCAGTTCTTC. It codes for CASSLQGRNNEQFF. J is TRBJ2-1 and V is TRBV5-1; 7 bases align to TRBD1. Trimming took 2 bases from V and 7 from J; bases not matched to a gene: 6. The germline gives CDR1 SGHRS, CDR2 YFSETQ. There are 14 residues in the CDR3.

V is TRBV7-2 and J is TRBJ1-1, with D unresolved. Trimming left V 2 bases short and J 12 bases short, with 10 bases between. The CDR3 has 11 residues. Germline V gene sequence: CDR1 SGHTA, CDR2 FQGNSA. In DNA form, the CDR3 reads TGTGCCAGCAGCTTACGAGCGAGGACTTTCTTT. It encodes CASSLRARTFF.

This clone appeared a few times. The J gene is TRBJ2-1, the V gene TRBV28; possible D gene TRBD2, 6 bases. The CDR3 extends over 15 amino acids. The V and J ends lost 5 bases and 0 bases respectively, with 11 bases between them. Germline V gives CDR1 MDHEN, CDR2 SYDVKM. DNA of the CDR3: TGTGCCAGCAGTGGTAGCGGTAGCTCCTACAATGAGCAGTTCTTC. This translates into CASSGSGSSYNEQFF.

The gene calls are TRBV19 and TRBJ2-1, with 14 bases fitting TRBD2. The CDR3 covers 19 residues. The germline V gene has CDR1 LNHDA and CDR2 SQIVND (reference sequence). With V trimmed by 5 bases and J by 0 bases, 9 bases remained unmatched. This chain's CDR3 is CASSLATSGRGSSYNEQFF. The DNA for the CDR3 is TGTGCCAGTAGTCTCGCGACTAGCGGGAGGGGGAGCTCCTACAATGAGCAGTTCTTC.

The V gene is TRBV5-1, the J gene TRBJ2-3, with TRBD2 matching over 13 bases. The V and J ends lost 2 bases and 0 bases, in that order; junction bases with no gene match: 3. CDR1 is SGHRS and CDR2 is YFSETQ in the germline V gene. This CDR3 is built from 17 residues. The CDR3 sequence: CASSFPGLAGSTDTQYF. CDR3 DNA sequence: TGCGCCAGCAGCTTCCCGGGACTAGCGGGGAGCACAGATACGCAGTATTTT.

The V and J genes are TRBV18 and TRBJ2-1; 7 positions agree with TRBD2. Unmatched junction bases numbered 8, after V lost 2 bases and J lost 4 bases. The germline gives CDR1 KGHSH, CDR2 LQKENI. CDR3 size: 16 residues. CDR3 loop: CASSPSPPSGYNEQFF. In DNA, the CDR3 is TGTGCCAGCTCACCAAGTCCGCCTAGCGGTTACAATGAGCAGTTCTTC.

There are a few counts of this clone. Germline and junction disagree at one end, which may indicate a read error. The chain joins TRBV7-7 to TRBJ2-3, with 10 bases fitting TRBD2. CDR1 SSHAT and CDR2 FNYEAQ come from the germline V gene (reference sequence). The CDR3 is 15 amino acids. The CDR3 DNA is TGTGCTAGCAGCGATGGACTAGCGGCCACAGATACGCAGTATTTT. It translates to CASSDGLAATDTQYF.

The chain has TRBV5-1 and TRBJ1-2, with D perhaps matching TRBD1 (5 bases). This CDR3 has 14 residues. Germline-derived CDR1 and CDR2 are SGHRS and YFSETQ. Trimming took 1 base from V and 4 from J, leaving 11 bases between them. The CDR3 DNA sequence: TGCGCCAGCAGCTTGAGTACAGGAACCTATGGCTACACCTTC. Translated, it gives CASSLSTGTYGYTF.

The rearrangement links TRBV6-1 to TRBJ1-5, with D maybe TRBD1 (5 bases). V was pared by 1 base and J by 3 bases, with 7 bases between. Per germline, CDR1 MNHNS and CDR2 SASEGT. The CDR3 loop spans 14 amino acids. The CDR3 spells CASSEGQLNQPQHF. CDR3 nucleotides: TGTGCCAGCAGTGAAGGACAGCTCAATCAGCCCCAGCATTTT.

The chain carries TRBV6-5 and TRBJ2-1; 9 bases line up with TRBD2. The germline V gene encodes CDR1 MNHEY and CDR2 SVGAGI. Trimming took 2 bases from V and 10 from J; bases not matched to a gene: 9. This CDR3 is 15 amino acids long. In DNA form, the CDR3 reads TGTGCCAGCAGTTACGGGACTAGCAAGGGAGGCGAGCAGTTCTTC. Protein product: CASSYGTSKGGEQFF.

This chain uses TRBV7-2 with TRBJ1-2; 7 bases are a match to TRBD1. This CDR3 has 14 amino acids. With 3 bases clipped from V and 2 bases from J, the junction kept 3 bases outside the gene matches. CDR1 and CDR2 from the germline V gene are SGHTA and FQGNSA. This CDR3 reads CASSFSRGNYGYTF. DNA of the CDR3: TGTGCCAGCAGCTTTTCCAGGGGGAACTATGGCTACACCTTC.

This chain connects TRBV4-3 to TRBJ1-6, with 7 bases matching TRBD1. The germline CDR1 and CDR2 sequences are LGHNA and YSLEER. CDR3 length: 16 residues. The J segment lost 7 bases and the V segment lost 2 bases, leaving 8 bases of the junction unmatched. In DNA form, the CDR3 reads TGCGCCAGCAGCCAATTGTCCGGGACAGAGAATTCACCCCTCCACTTT. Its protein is CASSQLSGTENSPLHF.

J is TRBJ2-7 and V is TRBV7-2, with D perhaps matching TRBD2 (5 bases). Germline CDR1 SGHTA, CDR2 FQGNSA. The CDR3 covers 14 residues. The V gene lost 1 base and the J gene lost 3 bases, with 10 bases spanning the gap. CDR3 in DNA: TGTGCCAGCAGCTTAGAGTTCAGCGGCTACGAGCAGTACTTC. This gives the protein CASSLEFSGYEQYF.

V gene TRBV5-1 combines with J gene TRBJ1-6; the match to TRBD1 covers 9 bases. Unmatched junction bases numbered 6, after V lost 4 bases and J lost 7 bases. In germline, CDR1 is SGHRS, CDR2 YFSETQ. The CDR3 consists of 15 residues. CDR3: CASSLGTGRNSPLHF. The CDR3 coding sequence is TGCGCCAGCAGCCTAGGGACAGGGAGGAATTCACCCCTCCACTTT.

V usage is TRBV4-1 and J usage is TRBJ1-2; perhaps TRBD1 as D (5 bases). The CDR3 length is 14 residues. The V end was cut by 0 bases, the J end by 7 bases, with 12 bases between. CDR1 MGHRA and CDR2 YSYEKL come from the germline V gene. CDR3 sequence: CASSQEGERGGYTF. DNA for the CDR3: TGCGCCAGCAGCCAAGAAGGGGAGCGGGGTGGCTACACCTTC.

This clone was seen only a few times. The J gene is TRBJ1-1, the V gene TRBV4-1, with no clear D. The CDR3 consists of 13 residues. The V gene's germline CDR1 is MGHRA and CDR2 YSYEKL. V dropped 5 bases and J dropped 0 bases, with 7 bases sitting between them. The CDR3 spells CASSLYMNTEAFF. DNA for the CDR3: TGCGCCAGCAGCTTGTATATGAACACTGAAGCTTTCTTT.

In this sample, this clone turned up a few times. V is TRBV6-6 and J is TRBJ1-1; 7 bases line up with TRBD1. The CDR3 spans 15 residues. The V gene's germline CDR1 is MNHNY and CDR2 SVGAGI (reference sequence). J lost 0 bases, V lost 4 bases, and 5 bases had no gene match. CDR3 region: CASSSPGQMNTEAFF. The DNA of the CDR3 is TGTGCCAGCAGTTCTCCGGGACAGATGAACACTGAAGCTTTCTTT.